The next 13 T cell receptor beta chains were all read from a single sample in a study of blood T cell repertoires in COVID-19. The repertoire was sequenced with immunoSEQ multiplex PCR; TCRdb's copy has only in-frame clones and lacks some. The sample records approximately 150,000 clones, less than 80% being singletons. The sequenced sample consisted of PBMCs or T cells enriched from blood (not recorded which). The receptors originated from a woman in her seventies in a cohort exposed to, infected with or recovered from COVID-19 (not recorded which).

The V and J genes are TRBV10-3 and TRBJ2-7; 14 bases map to TRBD2. Germline V gives CDR1 ENHRY, CDR2 SYGVKD. Trimming removed 8 bases from V and 4 bases from J; junction bases left unmatched: 10. This CDR3 has 16 amino acids. CDR3 residues: CAIAPGLAGVRYEQYF. The CDR3 DNA sequence: TGTGCCATCGCCCCGGGACTAGCGGGAGTGAGGTACGAGCAGTACTTC.

The gene calls are TRBV6-2 or TRBV6-3 and TRBJ2-1, with 7 bases fitting TRBD2. This CDR3 has 16 residues. Germline V gives CDR1 MNHEY, CDR2 SVGEGT. With V trimmed by 6 bases and J by 4 bases, 12 bases remained unmatched. The CDR3 loop is CASSPRAGVQYNEQFF. The CDR3 region has the DNA TGTGCCAGCAGCCCACGGGCGGGGGTCCAGTACAATGAGCAGTTCTTC.

The V and J genes are TRBV5-6 and TRBJ1-3; D gene ambiguous. V was shortened by 0 bases and J by 4 bases, with 8 bases between the two germline ends. This CDR3 region has 14 residues. Germline assignment: CDR1 SGHDT and CDR2 YYEEEE. The CDR3 region has the DNA TGTGCCAGCAGCTTGGGGCCCTCCGGAAACACCATATATTTT. It specifies CASSLGPSGNTIYF.

The count of this clone is one. The chain joins TRBV7-6 to TRBJ1-1; D might be TRBD1 (5 bases). The CDR3 has 13 amino acids. CDR1 is SGHVS and CDR2 is FNYEAQ in the germline V gene. V lost 9 bases and J lost 4, with 15 bases in between. CDR3 sequence (DNA): TGTGCCAGTAGTCTCCTCGGGGGCACTGAAGCTTTCTTT. As protein: CASSLLGGTEAFF. The whole variable domain, remainder taken from reference TRBV7-6 and TRBJ1-1, is GAGVSQSPRYKVTKRGQDVALRCDPISGHVSLYWYRQALGQGPEFLTYFNYEAQQDKSGLPNDRFSAERPEGSISTLTIQRTEQRDSAMYRCASSLLGGTEAFFGQGTRLTVV.

This chain connects TRBV11-2 to TRBJ1-2; D gene unclear. V lost 6 bases to trimming and J lost 9 bases, with 11 bases between them. CDR1 SGHAT and CDR2 FQNNGV come from the germline V gene. The CDR3 totals 11 residues. CDR3 in amino acids: CASSAERSYTF. In nucleotides, the CDR3 is TGTGCCAGCAGTGCGGAGAGGAGCTACACCTTC.

V gene TRBV2 combines with J gene TRBJ1-3, with D perhaps matching TRBD1 (5 bases). The germline V gene has CDR1 SNHLY and CDR2 FYNNEI. CDR3 size: 14 residues. Between the trimmed V and J ends, which lost 5 bases and 2 bases, there was a span of 10 bases. CDR3 nucleotide sequence: TGTGCCAGCAGTATCCGACAGCCTGGAAACACCATATATTTT. Its protein product is CASSIRQPGNTIYF.

The chain combines TRBV6-1 with TRBJ1-2; 11 bases map to TRBD1. V shed 6 bases and J 8 bases; nucleotides not matched to a gene: 11. The CDR3 consists of 15 residues. In germline, CDR1 is MNHNS, CDR2 SASEGT. The CDR3 nucleotides read TGTGCCAGCAGCCGTGGGTGGACAGGGGGCAAGGGCTACACCTTC. This gives the protein CASSRGWTGGKGYTF.

V usage is TRBV3-1 (or the pseudogene TRBV3-2) and J usage is TRBJ1-5; 7 bases fit TRBD1. The germline gives CDR1 LGHDT, CDR2 YNNKEL (reference sequence). The CDR3 extends over 12 amino acids. V lost 1 base, J lost 12 bases, and 3 bases stayed unmatched. DNA for the CDR3: TGTGCCAGCAGCCAAGCAGGACAGGACCAGCATTTT. Protein product: CASSQAGQDQHF.

The rearrangement joins TRBV25-1 to TRBJ2-5, with D possibly being TRBD2 (6 bases). Trimming cost V 5 bases and J 4 bases, with 14 bases left between them. The CDR3 extends over 14 amino acids. The germline gives CDR1 MGHDK, CDR2 SYGVNS. CDR3 loop: CASSSSGEVETQYF. CDR3 nucleotide sequence: TGTGCCAGCAGTTCTTCCGGGGAGGTAGAGACCCAGTACTTC.

The rearrangement links TRBV19 to TRBJ2-1; 7 bases fit TRBD1. Trimming took 5 bases from V and 3 from J; bases not matched to a gene: 7. Germline loops: CDR1 LNHDA, CDR2 SQIVND (reference sequence). The CDR3 is 15 residues long. This CDR3 reads CASSLQGTDYNEQFF. The DNA for the CDR3 is TGTGCCAGTAGTCTCCAGGGGACAGACTACAATGAGCAGTTCTTC.

V and J are TRBV21-1 and TRBJ2-1; the DNA was not compared with TRBD2, the D call given in the table. TRBV21-1 counts as a pseudogene. This CDR3 is built from 17 residues. The CDR3 protein is CASSTRDGPFGHNEQFF. As DNA, the CDR3 is TGTGCCAGCAGCACGCGGGACGGTCCGTTCGGCCACAATGAGCAGTTCTTC.

A few counts support this clone. V usage is TRBV5-1 and J usage is TRBJ2-3; 10 bases align to TRBD1. The CDR3 is 14 residues long. Germline CDR1 reads SGHRS; CDR2 reads YFSETQ. The V and J ends lost 2 bases and 5 bases, in that order; junction bases with no gene match: 2. The CDR3 here is CASSFGQGEDTQYF. The CDR3 nucleotides are TGCGCCAGCAGCTTCGGACAGGGGGAAGATACGCAGTATTTT.

The chain joins TRBV6-5 to TRBJ2-3; unclear D gene. V lost 2 bases, J lost 4 bases, and 13 bases lay in between. Germline CDR1 and CDR2: MNHEY and SVGAGI. The CDR3 runs 15 residues. CDR3 in DNA: TGTGCCAGCAGTTACCCGGCGGCGGTTGCAGATACGCAGTATTTT. It codes for CASSYPAAVADTQYF.